Given below is one T cell receptor (beta chain) in context. Per the study methods: It was from reference gene primer amplification that nucleated cell counts were estimated. Method: immunoSEQ multiplex PCR; TCRdb's copy keeps in-frame clones and lacks some. The V and J calls and clone size are taken from that table; D and trimming were inferred from the DNA. Of tens of thousands of clones in the sample, approximately 81% are singletons; the top ten hold approximately 13%. The sample belongs to a study of blood T cell repertoires in COVID-19. Study at large: Some COVID-19 samples were acute and others convalescent; all came from the United States, Italy and Spain. PBMCs, B-cell-depleted T cells, or T cells were the source of the cDNA or gDNA that made up the material.

V was trimmed by 8 bases and J by 1 base, leaving 11 bases between them. CDR3 length equals 13 residues. The specimen was peripheral blood. This receptor was identified in a woman in her 70s in a cohort sampled during active COVID-19. This chain joins TRBV23-1 and TRBJ2-5; D uncertain. Being an ORF, TRBV23-1 has a function that is uncertain. The CDR3 loop reads CASPGGPQETQYF. CDR3 in DNA: TGCGCCAGCCCAGGTGGTCCCCAAGAGACCCAGTACTTC.